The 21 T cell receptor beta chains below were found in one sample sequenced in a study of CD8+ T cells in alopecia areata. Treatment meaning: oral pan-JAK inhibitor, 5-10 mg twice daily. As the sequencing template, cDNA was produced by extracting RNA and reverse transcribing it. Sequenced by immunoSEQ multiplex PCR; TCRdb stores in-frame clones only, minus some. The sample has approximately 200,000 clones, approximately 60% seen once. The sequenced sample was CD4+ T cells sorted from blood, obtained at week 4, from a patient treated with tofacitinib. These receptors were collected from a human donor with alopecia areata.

CDR3 in DNA: TGTGCAGACCGGCCCCAGCCCCAGCATTTT. It specifies CADRPQPQHF. The rearrangement links TRBV5-6 to TRBJ1-5; D gene uncertain. This CDR3 region has 10 residues. Germline values: CDR1 SGHDT, CDR2 YYEEEE.

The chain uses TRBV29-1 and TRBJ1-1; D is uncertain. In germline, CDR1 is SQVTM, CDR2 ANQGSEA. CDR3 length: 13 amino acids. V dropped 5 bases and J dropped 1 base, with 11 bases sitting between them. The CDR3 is CSVKVRANTEAFF. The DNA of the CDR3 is TGCAGCGTTAAGGTTCGGGCGAACACTGAAGCTTTCTTT.

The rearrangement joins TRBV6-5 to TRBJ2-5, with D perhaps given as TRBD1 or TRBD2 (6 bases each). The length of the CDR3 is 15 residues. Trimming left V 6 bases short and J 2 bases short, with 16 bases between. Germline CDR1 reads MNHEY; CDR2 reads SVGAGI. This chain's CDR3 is CASRRRGAEQETQYF. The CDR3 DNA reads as TGTGCCAGCAGGCGGAGGGGGGCGGAGCAAGAGACCCAGTACTTC.

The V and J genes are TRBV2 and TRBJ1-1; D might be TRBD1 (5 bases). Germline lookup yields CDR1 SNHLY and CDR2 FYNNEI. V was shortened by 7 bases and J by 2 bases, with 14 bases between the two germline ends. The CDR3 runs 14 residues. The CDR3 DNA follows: TGTGCCAGCAAGCGGGGGTTTGAAAACACTGAAGCTTTCTTT. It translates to CASKRGFENTEAFF.

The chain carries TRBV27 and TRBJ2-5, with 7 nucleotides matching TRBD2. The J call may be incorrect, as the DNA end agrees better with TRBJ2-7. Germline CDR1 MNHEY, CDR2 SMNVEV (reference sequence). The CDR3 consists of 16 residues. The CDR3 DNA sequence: TGTGCCAGCAGTGCAGCCAGCGGGACTACATTCTACGAGCAGTACTTC. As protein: CASSAASGTTFYEQYF.

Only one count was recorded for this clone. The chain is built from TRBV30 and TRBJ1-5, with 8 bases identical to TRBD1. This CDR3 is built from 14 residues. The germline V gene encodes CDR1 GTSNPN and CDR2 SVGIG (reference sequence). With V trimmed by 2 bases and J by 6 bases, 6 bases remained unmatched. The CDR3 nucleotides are TGTGCCTGGAGTTCCTTACAGGGGGGTCAGCCCCAGCATTTT. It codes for CAWSSLQGGQPQHF.

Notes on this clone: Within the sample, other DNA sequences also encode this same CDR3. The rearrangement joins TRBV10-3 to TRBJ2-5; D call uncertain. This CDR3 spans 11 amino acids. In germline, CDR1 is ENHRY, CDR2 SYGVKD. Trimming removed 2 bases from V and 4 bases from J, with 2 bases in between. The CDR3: CAISEGETQYF. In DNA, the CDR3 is TGTGCCATCAGTGAGGGAGAGACCCAGTACTTC.

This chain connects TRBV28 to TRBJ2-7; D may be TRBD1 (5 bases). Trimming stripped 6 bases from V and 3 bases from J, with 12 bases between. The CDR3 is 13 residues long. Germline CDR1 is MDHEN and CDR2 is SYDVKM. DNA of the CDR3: TGTGCCAGCAGCCCACCAGGGTACTACGAGCAGTACTTC. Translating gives CASSPPGYYEQYF.

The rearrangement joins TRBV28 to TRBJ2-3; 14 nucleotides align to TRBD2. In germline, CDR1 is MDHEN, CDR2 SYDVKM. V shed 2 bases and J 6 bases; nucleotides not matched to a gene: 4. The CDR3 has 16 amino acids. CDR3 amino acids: CASSLGTSGSYDTQYF. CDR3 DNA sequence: TGTGCCAGCAGTTTAGGGACTAGCGGGAGTTACGATACGCAGTATTTT. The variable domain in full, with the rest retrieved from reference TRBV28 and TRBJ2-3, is DVKVTQSSRYLVKRTGEKVFLECVQDMDHENMFWYRQDPGLGLRLIYFSYDVKMKEKGDIPEGYSVSREKKERFSLILESASTNQTSMYLCASSLGTSGSYDTQYFGPGTRLTVL.

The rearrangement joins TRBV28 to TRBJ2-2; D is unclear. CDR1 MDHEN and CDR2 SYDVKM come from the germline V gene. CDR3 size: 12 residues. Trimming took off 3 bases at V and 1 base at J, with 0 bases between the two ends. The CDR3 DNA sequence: TGTGCCAGCAGTTTGAACACCGGGGAGCTGTTTTTT. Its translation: CASSLNTGELFF.

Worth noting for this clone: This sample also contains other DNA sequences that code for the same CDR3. The CDR3 loop is CAWSGGAGNTIYF. CDR3 DNA sequence: TGTGCCTGGAGTGGGGGGGCTGGAAACACCATATATTTT. The gene calls are TRBV30 and TRBJ1-3; D might be TRBD1 (5 bases). Germline CDR1 and CDR2: GTSNPN and SVGIG (reference sequence). The length of the CDR3 is 13 residues. Trimming shortened V by 1 base and J by 2 bases, and 6 bases separated the two germline ends.

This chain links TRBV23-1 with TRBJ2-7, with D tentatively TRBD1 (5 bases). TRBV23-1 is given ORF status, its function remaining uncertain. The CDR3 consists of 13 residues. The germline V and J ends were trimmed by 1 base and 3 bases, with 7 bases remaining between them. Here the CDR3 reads CASSQWTIYEQYF. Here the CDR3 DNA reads TGCGCCAGCAGTCAATGGACAATCTACGAGCAGTACTTC.

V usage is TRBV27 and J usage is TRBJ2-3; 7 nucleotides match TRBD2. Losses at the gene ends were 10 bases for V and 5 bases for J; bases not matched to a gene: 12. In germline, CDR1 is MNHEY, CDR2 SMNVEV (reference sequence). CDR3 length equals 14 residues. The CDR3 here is CATQGLSSGDTQYF. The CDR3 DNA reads TGTGCCACCCAAGGACTTTCTAGCGGAGATACGCAGTATTTT.

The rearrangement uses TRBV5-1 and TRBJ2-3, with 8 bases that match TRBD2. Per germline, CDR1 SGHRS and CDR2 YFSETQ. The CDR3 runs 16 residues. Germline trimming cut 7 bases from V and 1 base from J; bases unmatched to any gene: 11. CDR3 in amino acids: CASAPPTGGGTDTQYF. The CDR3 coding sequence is TGCGCCAGCGCCCCCCCAACGGGAGGGGGCACAGATACGCAGTATTTT.

The CDR3: CASTRSMNTEAFF. The CDR3 DNA reads TGTGCCAGCACCCGATCAATGAACACTGAAGCTTTCTTT. The chain recombines TRBV4-2 with TRBJ1-1; D remains unclear. The germline V gene has CDR1 LGHNA and CDR2 YNFKEQ. This CDR3 spans 13 amino acids. Trimming cost V 7 bases and J 0 bases, with 9 bases left between them.

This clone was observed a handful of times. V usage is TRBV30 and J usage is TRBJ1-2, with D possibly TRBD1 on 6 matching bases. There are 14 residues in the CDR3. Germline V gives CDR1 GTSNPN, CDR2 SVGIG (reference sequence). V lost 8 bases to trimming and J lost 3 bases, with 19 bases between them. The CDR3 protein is CARQKGGSDYGYTF. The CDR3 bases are TGTGCCCGACAGAAGGGGGGGAGCGACTATGGCTACACCTTC.

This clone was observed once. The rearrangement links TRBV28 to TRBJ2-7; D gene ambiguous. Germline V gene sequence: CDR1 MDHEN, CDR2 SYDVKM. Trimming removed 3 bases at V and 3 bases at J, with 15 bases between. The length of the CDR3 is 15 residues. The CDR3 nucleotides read TGTGCCAGCAGTTTCGAGGAACCGTTGTGCTACGAGCAGTACTTC. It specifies CASSFEEPLCYEQYF.

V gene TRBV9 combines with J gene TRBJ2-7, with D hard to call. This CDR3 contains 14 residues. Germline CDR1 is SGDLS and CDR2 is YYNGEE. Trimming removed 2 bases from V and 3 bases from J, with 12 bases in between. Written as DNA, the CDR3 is TGTGCCAGCAGCGTCCTCCCAAAGGGCTACGAGCAGTACTTC. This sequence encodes CASSVLPKGYEQYF.

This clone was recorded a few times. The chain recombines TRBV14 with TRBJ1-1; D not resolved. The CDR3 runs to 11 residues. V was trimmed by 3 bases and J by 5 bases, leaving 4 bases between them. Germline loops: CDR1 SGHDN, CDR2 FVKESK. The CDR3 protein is CASSHRTEAFF. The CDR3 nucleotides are TGTGCCAGCAGCCACAGAACTGAAGCTTTCTTT. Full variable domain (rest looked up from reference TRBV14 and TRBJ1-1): EAGVTQFPSHSVIEKGQTVTLRCDPISGHDNLYWYRRVMGKEIKFLLHFVKESKQDESGMPNNRFLAERTGGTYSTLKVQPAELEDSGVYFCASSHRTEAFFGQGTRLTVV.

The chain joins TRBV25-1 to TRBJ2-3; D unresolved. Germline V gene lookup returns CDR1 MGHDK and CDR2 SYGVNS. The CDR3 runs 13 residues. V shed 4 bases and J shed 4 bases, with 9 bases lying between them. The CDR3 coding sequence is TGTGCCAGCAGTGTGGGCGGCGCAGATACGCAGTATTTT. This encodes CASSVGGADTQYF.

CDR3 sequence: CAWSRTVSYEQYF. The CDR3 region has the DNA TGTGCCTGGAGCCGGACAGTATCCTACGAGCAGTACTTC. The chain has TRBV30 and TRBJ2-7, with TRBD1 as a possible D gene (6 bases). CDR3 size: 13 residues. V lost 3 bases and J 1 base, leaving 10 bases between the germline ends. Germline loops: CDR1 GTSNPN, CDR2 SVGIG (reference sequence).